The 31 T cell receptor beta chains presented below share a single source sample, sequenced in a study of vaccination effects on CD4 cells after COVID-19. Profiling relied on immunoSEQ multiplex PCR, and the TCRdb table lists in-frame clones only, not all of them. The sample gives tens of thousands of clones, roughly 70% of which show up once; 4% is in the top ten. Antigens for these TCRs are unknown. Prior to sequencing, the ViraFEST assay stimulated PBMC with viral peptide pools, which expanded the antigen-specific CD4+ T cells. Following 10 days of culture, CD4+ T cells were isolated. Negative nucleocapsid antibody tests before and after vaccination confirmed no previous SARS-CoV-2 infection. The source material was CD4+ T cells from PBMCs cultured with HCoV-OC43 spike peptides, sampled before COVID-19 vaccination. Stated subset: HCoV-OC43 spike overlapping peptide pool stimulation. Every receptor here comes from a human donor who received a COVID-19 vaccine.

This clone was seen once. The chain carries TRBV6-5 and TRBJ2-7, with 9 nucleotides matching TRBD1. Germline V lookup: CDR1 MNHEY, CDR2 SVGAGI. V lost 4 bases to trimming and J lost 4 bases; unmatched junction nucleotides: 8. The CDR3 has 15 residues. The CDR3 is CASSLNTGGWYEQYV. The CDR3 coding sequence is TGTGCCAGCAGTTTGAATACAGGGGGCTGGTACGAGCAGTACGTC.

The rearrangement joins TRBV6-5 to TRBJ2-7, with 7 nucleotides matching TRBD1. The germline V gene encodes CDR1 MNHEY and CDR2 SVGAGI. This CDR3 is 14 amino acids long. Unmatched junction bases numbered 10, after V lost 6 bases and J lost 5 bases. The CDR3 nucleotides read TGTGCCAGCAGCGGACTCAAGGGGGCCAACGAGCAGTACGTC. Translating it yields CASSGLKGANEQYV.

The V gene is TRBV7-2, the J gene TRBJ2-5; D might be TRBD1 (5 bases). V shed 5 bases and J shed 9 bases, with 10 bases lying between them. Germline loops: CDR1 SGHTA, CDR2 FQGNSA. The CDR3 runs to 11 residues. The CDR3 DNA is TGTGCCAGCAGCCGCCTAGGGGCCCAGTACTTC. The encoded protein is CASSRLGAQYF.

This clone was seen only a few times. The V gene is TRBV5-1, the J gene TRBJ1-2; D perhaps matches TRBD1 (6 bases). V was pared by 0 bases and J by 7 bases, with 10 bases between. Looked up from germline, CDR1 is SGHRS and CDR2 is YFSETQ. The CDR3 has 13 amino acids. The chain's CDR3 is CASSLAGERGYTF. For the CDR3, the DNA is TGCGCCAGCAGCTTGGCAGGGGAGCGTGGCTACACCTTC. The full variable domain, rest sourced from reference TRBV5-1 and TRBJ1-2, is KAGVTQTPRYLIKTRGQQVTLSCSPISGHRSVSWYQQTPGQGLQFLFEYFSETQRNKGNFPGRFSGRQFSNSRSEMNVSTLELGDSALYLCASSLAGERGYTFGSGTRLTVV.

The chain has TRBV7-2 and TRBJ2-7, with D possibly TRBD1 on 6 matching bases. Germline CDR1 and CDR2: SGHTA and FQGNSA. The CDR3 totals 15 residues. The ends were cut back, 2 bases at V and 4 bases at J, with 15 bases in the middle. CDR3: CASSLKGHFLYEQYV. In DNA form, the CDR3 reads TGTGCCAGCAGCTTAAAGGGACATTTCCTATACGAGCAGTACGTC.

The chain couples TRBV19 to TRBJ1-5; possibly TRBD1 for D (5 bases). The germline V and J ends were trimmed by 6 bases and 11 bases, with 17 bases remaining between them. This CDR3 is 13 amino acids long. Germline lookup yields CDR1 LNHDA and CDR2 SQIVND (reference sequence). The CDR3 region has the DNA TGTGCCAGTAGGGGGGACGGCCGTAAGGCCCAGCATTTT. Translating gives CASRGDGRKAQHF.

The J gene is TRBJ2-7, the V gene TRBV28; TRBD2 is a possible D gene (6 bases). The CDR3 consists of 14 residues. Germline CDR1 reads MDHEN; CDR2 reads SYDVKM. Trimming removed 7 bases from V and 7 bases from J, with 20 bases in between. CDR3 protein: CASTRVGGVWEQYV. In nucleotides, the CDR3 is TGTGCCAGCACCCGGGTCGGGGGAGTATGGGAGCAGTACGTC.

This rearrangement joins TRBV23-1 to TRBJ2-1; no clear D. TRBV23-1 is recorded as an ORF, its role being uncertain. The CDR3 consists of 14 residues. Trimming cost V 1 base and J 7 bases, with 11 bases left between them. The CDR3 reads CASSQWVQENEQFF. The CDR3 DNA follows: TGCGCCAGCAGTCAATGGGTCCAGGAGAATGAGCAGTTCTTC.

The table lists this clone with a few counts. The rearrangement uses TRBV5-4 and TRBJ2-5; 8 nucleotides line up with TRBD2. V lost 0 bases and J lost 1; bases outside the gene matches: 8. CDR1 and CDR2 from the germline V gene are SGHNT and YYREEE (reference sequence). The CDR3 covers 17 residues. The DNA of the CDR3 is TGTGCCAGCAGCTTGGGCAGTAGCGGGGACCTCCAAGAGACCCAGTACTTC. Its translation is CASSLGSSGDLQETQYF.

This sequence joins TRBV14 and TRBJ2-1; no clear D. CDR3 length equals 12 residues. The ends were cut back, 1 base at V and 10 bases at J, with 8 bases in the middle. From germline, CDR1 is SGHDN and CDR2 FVKESK. The CDR3 sequence is CASSQVAQEQFF. CDR3 nucleotide sequence: TGTGCCAGCAGCCAAGTAGCTCAGGAGCAGTTCTTC. Supplemented by reference TRBV14 and TRBJ2-1, the full variable domain reads EAGVTQFPSHSVIEKGQTVTLRCDPISGHDNLYWYRRVMGKEIKFLLHFVKESKQDESGMPNNRFLAERTGGTYSTLKVQPAELEDSGVYFCASSQVAQEQFFGPGTRLTVL.

The genes are TRBV19 and TRBJ1-2; TRBD1 agrees at 8 bases. The CDR3 extends over 16 amino acids. After removal of 4 bases from V and 0 bases from J, the junction contained 7 bases not matched to a gene. From germline, CDR1 is LNHDA and CDR2 SQIVND (reference sequence). The CDR3 loop is CASSTQGALANYGYTF. DNA of the CDR3: TGTGCCAGTAGTACCCAGGGGGCTCTGGCTAACTATGGCTACACCTTC.

The chain uses TRBV19 and TRBJ2-1; 11 bases agree with TRBD2. The CDR3 contains 17 residues. Germline V gene sequence: CDR1 LNHDA, CDR2 SQIVND (reference sequence). CDR3 coding DNA: TGTGGCACGAAGCACGGGACGATAGCGGGGGGGGTCGATGAGCAGTTCTTC. Its protein is CGTKHGTIAGGVDEQFF.

This chain joins TRBV7-9 and TRBJ1-6, with 7 bases lining up with TRBD1. Germline V gene sequence: CDR1 SEHNR, CDR2 FQNEAQ (reference sequence). The trim removed 4 bases at V and 2 bases at J, leaving 8 bases unmatched. The CDR3 runs 17 residues. CDR3 DNA sequence: TGTGCCAGCAGCTCACAGCAGGGGGATCCCTATAATTCACCCCTCCACTTT. Its protein is CASSSQQGDPYNSPLHF.

This rearrangement joins TRBV7-3 to TRBJ2-2; 13 positions agree with TRBD2. The CDR3 length is 15 residues. Germline-derived CDR1 and CDR2 are SGHTA and FQGTGA. V was clipped by 5 bases and J by 6 bases; unmatched bases: 3. In DNA form, the CDR3 reads TGTGCCAGCAGCCTACTAGCGGGGGGGTCCGGGGAGCTGTTTTTT. Amino acid sequence: CASSLLAGGSGELFF. The complete variable domain, with remaining parts taken from reference TRBV7-3 and TRBJ2-2, reads GAGVSQTPSNKVTEKGKYVELRCDPISGHTALYWYRQSLGQGPEFLIYFQGTGAADDSGLPNDRFFAVRPEGSVSTLKIQRTERGDSAVYLCASSLLAGGSGELFFGEGSRLTVL.

The chain links TRBV5-1 to TRBJ2-1, with 9 nucleotides matching TRBD1. Germline trimming cut 4 bases from V and 8 bases from J; bases unmatched to any gene: 10. CDR1 and CDR2 from the germline V gene are SGHRS and YFSETQ. This CDR3 has 15 amino acids. CDR3 region: CASSPGTGKYHEQFF. The CDR3 coding sequence is TGCGCCAGCAGCCCCGGGACAGGGAAATACCATGAGCAGTTCTTC.

This sequence joins TRBV7-6 and TRBJ1-4; 10 bases are a match to TRBD1. Germline CDR1 SGHVS, CDR2 FNYEAQ. The CDR3 loop spans 16 amino acids. The junction had 6 bases not matched to a gene; V was cut back by 1 base and J by 7 bases. The DNA of the CDR3 is TGTGCCAGCAGCTTAGGGAGGGACAGGGGTATTGAAAAACTGTTTTTT. Translated, it gives CASSLGRDRGIEKLFF.

V gene TRBV15 combines with J gene TRBJ1-4, with 12 bases identical to TRBD1. V shed 5 bases and J 7 bases; nucleotides not matched to a gene: 2. Germline V gives CDR1 LNHNV, CDR2 YYDKDF (reference sequence). This CDR3 contains 14 residues. CDR3 DNA: TGTGCCACCAGCCGGGACAGGGGGCCTGAAAAACTGTTTTTT. It translates to CATSRDRGPEKLFF.

The V and J genes are TRBV5-1 and TRBJ2-3; tentative D call: TRBD2 (7 bases). The V and J ends lost 7 bases and 4 bases respectively, with 13 bases between them. CDR3 length: 13 amino acids. Germline values: CDR1 SGHRS, CDR2 YFSETQ. Here the CDR3 DNA reads TGCGCCAGCGGAAGGGGGGGCCCAGATACGCAGTATTTT. Amino acids: CASGRGGPDTQYF.

The chain combines TRBV30 with TRBJ2-1, with a tentative D call TRBD2 (5 bases). Germline V lookup: CDR1 GTSNPN, CDR2 SVGIG (reference sequence). The V end was cut by 8 bases, the J end by 6 bases, with 20 bases between. This CDR3 is built from 14 residues. The CDR3 region is CAARHSARGNEQFF. The CDR3 nucleotides read TGTGCCGCACGTCACTCTGCACGGGGCAATGAGCAGTTCTTC.

In its sample, this clone was seen once. The chain links TRBV20-1 to TRBJ2-1; tentative D call: TRBD1 (5 bases). The V gene's germline CDR1 is DFQATT and CDR2 SNEGSKA (reference sequence). The CDR3 consists of 11 residues. Trimming took 3 bases from V and 10 from J, leaving 10 bases between them. The CDR3 spells CSASKGNEQFF. In DNA form, the CDR3 reads TGCAGTGCTAGTAAGGGGAACGAGCAGTTCTTC.

This sequence joins TRBV27 and TRBJ2-5, with TRBD1 matching 11 bases. The junction had 7 bases not matched to a gene; V was cut back by 5 bases and J by 5 bases. The CDR3 length is 15 residues. Per germline, CDR1 MNHEY and CDR2 SMNVEV (reference sequence). The CDR3 region has the DNA TGTGCCAGCAGTCCACGGACAGGGGGCGTGGAGACCCAGTACTTC. This gives the protein CASSPRTGGVETQYF.

This chain connects TRBV2 to TRBJ1-1; 10 nucleotides align to TRBD1. Unmatched junction bases numbered 5, after V lost 6 bases and J lost 4 bases. The germline V gene has CDR1 SNHLY and CDR2 FYNNEI. There are 14 residues in the CDR3. Written as DNA, the CDR3 is TGTGCCAGCAGCGGACAGGGGGGAGGCACTGAAGCTTTCTTT. Protein: CASSGQGGGTEAFF. The full variable domain, in which reference TRBV2 and TRBJ1-1 provide the parts outside the CDR3, is EPEVTQTPSHQVTQMGQEVILRCVPISNHLYFYWYRQILGQKVEFLVSFYNNEISEKSEIFDDQFSVERPDGSNFTLKIRSTKLEDSAMYFCASSGQGGGTEAFFGQGTRLTVV.

The rearrangement joins TRBV28 to TRBJ1-2; the D gene is possibly TRBD1 (5 bases). Trimming removed 3 bases at V and 2 bases at J, with 10 bases between. There are 14 residues in the CDR3. CDR1 is MDHEN and CDR2 is SYDVKM in the germline V gene. This chain's CDR3 is CASSFAGENYGYTF. In DNA form, the CDR3 reads TGTGCCAGCAGTTTTGCGGGGGAAAACTATGGCTACACCTTC.

The rearrangement joins TRBV19 to TRBJ2-6, with TRBD1 matching over 10 bases. This CDR3 region has 17 residues. The germline V gene has CDR1 LNHDA and CDR2 SQIVND (reference sequence). Unmatched junction bases numbered 8, after V lost 6 bases and J lost 3 bases. The CDR3 DNA reads TGTGCCAGTAGCCGACAGGGGGCGCAAAGTGGGGCCAACGTCCTGACTTTC. It translates to CASSRQGAQSGANVLTF.

This clone was seen only a few times. The chain carries TRBV28 and TRBJ1-2; D is perhaps TRBD1 (5 bases). V shed 10 bases and J shed 0 bases, with 18 bases lying between them. The germline CDR1 and CDR2 sequences are MDHEN and SYDVKM. CDR3 length: 15 amino acids. This CDR3 is CAIGGGLMSNYGYTF. The CDR3 region has the DNA TGTGCCATCGGCGGGGGATTAATGTCTAACTATGGCTACACCTTC.

In nucleotides, the CDR3 is TGCGCCAGCAGCTTGTACAAAATGAACACTGAAGCTTTCTTT. Translating gives CASSLYKMNTEAFF. V usage is TRBV5-1 and J usage is TRBJ1-1; the D is unclear. CDR1 is SGHRS and CDR2 is YFSETQ in the germline V gene. Trimming pared 1 base from V and 0 bases from J, leaving 7 bases between. The CDR3 is made up of 14 amino acids.

The chain carries TRBV6-6 and TRBJ1-4; the D gene is possibly TRBD1 (6 bases). V lost 6 bases and J 8 bases, leaving 19 bases between the germline ends. This CDR3 region has 15 residues. Germline values: CDR1 MNHNY, CDR2 SVGAGI (reference sequence). CDR3 coding DNA: TGTGCCAGCAGATATTCCCAAGGGGGAGAGGAAAAACTGTTTTTT. It is translated as CASRYSQGGEEKLFF.

The sample holds one count of this clone. The J gene is TRBJ1-1, the V gene TRBV15, with TRBD1 as a possible D gene (5 bases). In germline, CDR1 is LNHNV, CDR2 YYDKDF (reference sequence). The CDR3 is made up of 14 amino acids. V lost 1 base and J 3 bases, leaving 9 bases between the germline ends. CDR3 residues: CATSRGVGDTEAFF. The CDR3 region has the DNA TGTGCCACCAGCAGAGGGGTAGGGGACACTGAAGCTTTCTTT.

The V call is TRBV24-1, the J call TRBJ1-5; D not resolved. The V gene lost 2 bases and the J gene lost 1 base, with 14 bases spanning the gap. The CDR3 runs 17 residues. Germline assignment: CDR1 KGHDR and CDR2 SFDVKD. CDR3: CATSDSRYGPSNQPQHF. The CDR3 nucleotides are TGTGCCACCAGTGATTCGAGATACGGACCAAGCAATCAGCCCCAGCATTTT.

In its sample, this clone was seen a few times. V is TRBV7-2 and J is TRBJ1-1, with 8 bases identical to TRBD1. Germline lookup yields CDR1 SGHTA and CDR2 FQGNSA. There are 12 residues in the CDR3. Unmatched junction bases numbered 7, after V lost 4 bases and J lost 12 bases. DNA for the CDR3: TGTGCCAGCAGCTCTTACGGACAGGGAACTTTCTTT. As protein: CASSSYGQGTFF.

This sequence joins TRBV5-5 and TRBJ1-2; possibly TRBD1 for D (6 bases). The CDR3 is 14 amino acids. In germline, CDR1 is SGHKS, CDR2 YYEKEE (reference sequence). V gave up 4 bases and J gave up 8 bases, with 18 bases separating them. The CDR3 sequence is CASSQPGGAGGYTF. For the CDR3, the DNA is TGTGCCAGCAGCCAACCCGGGGGCGCGGGAGGCTACACCTTC.